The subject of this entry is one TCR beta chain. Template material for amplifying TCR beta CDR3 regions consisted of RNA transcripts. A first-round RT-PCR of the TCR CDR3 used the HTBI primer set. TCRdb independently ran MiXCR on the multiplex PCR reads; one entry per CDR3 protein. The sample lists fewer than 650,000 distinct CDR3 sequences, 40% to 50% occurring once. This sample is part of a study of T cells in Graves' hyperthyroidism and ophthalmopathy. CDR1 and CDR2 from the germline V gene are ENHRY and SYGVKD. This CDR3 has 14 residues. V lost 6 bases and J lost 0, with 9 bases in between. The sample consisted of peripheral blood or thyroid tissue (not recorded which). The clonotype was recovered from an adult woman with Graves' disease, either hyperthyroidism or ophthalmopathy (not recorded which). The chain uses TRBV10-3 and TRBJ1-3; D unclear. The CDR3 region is CAIRGPGSGNTIYF. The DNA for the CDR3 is TGTGCCATCAGGGGCCCGGGCTCTGGAAACACCATATATTTT.